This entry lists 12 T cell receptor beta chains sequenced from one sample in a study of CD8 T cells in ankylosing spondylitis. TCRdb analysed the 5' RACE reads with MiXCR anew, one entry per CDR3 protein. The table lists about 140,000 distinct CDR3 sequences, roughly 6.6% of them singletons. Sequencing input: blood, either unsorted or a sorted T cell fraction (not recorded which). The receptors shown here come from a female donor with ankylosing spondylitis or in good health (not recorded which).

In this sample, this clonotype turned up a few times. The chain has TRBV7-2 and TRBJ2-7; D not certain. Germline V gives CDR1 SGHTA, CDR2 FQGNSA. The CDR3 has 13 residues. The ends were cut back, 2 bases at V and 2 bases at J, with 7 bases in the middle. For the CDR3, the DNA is TGTGCCAGCAGCTTAAATAGGCCCTACGAGCAGTACTTC. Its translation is CASSLNRPYEQYF.

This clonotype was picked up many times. The CDR3 sequence is CASSLETGSYEQYF. DNA for the CDR3: TGTGCCAGCAGCTTAGAGACAGGGTCCTACGAGCAGTACTTC. The chain joins TRBV7-9 to TRBJ2-7; 7 bases fit TRBD1. V dropped 1 base and J dropped 1; count of bases not matched to a gene: 1. The CDR3 totals 14 residues. In germline, CDR1 is SEHNR, CDR2 FQNEAQ (reference sequence).

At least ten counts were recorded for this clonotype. CDR3 amino acids: CASRPRPGWYGYTF. The CDR3 nucleotides are TGCGCCAGCAGGCCCCGACCGGGGTGGTATGGCTACACCTTC. The J gene is TRBJ1-2, the V gene TRBV5-1; D uncertain. This CDR3 contains 14 residues. Per germline, CDR1 SGHRS and CDR2 YFSETQ. V lost 5 bases and J 5 bases, leaving 16 bases between the germline ends.

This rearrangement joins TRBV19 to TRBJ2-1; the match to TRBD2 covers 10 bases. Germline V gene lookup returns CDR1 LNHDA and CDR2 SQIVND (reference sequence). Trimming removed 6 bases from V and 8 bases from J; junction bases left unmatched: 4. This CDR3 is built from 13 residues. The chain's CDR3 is CASRLAGRYEQFF. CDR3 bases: TGTGCCAGTAGACTAGCGGGGCGGTATGAGCAGTTCTTC.

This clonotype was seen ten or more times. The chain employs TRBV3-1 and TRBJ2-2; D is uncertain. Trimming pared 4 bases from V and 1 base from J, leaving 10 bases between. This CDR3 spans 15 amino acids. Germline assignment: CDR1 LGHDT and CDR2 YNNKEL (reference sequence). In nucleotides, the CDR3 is TGTGCCAGCAGCCTAAAGGGCGGGAACACCGGGGAGCTGTTTTTT. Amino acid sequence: CASSLKGGNTGELFF.

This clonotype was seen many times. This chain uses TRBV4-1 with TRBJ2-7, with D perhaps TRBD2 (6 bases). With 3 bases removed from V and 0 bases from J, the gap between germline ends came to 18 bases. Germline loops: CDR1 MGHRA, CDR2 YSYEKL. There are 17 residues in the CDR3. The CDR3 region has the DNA TGCGCCAGCAGCCACACTAAGCGCGGGACCCTCTCCTACGAGCAGTACTTC. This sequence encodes CASSHTKRGTLSYEQYF.

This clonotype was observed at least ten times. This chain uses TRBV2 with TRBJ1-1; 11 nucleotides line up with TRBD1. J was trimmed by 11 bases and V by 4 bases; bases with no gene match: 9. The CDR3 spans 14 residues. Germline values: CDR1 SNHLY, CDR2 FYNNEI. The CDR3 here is CASSGGQGARGAFF. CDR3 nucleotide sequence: TGTGCCAGCAGTGGAGGACAGGGGGCGCGGGGGGCTTTCTTT.

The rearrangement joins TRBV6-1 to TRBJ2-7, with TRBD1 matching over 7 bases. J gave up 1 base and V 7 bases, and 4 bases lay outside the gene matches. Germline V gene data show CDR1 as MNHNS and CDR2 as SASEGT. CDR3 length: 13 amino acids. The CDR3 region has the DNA TGTGCCAGCACGGCACAGGGGTCCTACGAGCAGTACTTC. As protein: CASTAQGSYEQYF.

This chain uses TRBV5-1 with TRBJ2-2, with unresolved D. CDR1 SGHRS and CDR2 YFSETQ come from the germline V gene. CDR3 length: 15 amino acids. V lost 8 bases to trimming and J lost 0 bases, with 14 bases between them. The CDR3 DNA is TGCGCCAGTACGTCCACAGCTCCGAACACCGGGGAGCTGTTTTTT. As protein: CASTSTAPNTGELFF.

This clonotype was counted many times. CDR3 nucleotide sequence: TGTGCCAGCAGCCCTCGCCGGGAGAGTCAGCCCCAGCATTTT. It encodes CASSPRRESQPQHF. The chain recombines TRBV7-2 with TRBJ1-5, with D unclear. The CDR3 runs 14 residues. The V and J ends lost 5 bases and 6 bases respectively, with 14 bases between them. The germline CDR1 and CDR2 sequences are SGHTA and FQGNSA.

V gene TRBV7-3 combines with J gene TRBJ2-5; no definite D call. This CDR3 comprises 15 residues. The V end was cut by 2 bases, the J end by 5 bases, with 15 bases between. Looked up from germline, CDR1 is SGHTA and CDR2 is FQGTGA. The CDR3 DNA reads TGTGCCAGCAGCTTACGCCAAGAACCCAGGGAGACCCAGTACTTC. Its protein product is CASSLRQEPRETQYF.

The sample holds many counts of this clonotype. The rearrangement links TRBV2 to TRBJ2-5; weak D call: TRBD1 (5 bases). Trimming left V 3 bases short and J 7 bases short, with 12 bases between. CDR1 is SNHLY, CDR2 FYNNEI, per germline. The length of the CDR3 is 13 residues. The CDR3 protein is CASSEGRRGTQYF. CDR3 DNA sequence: TGTGCCAGCAGTGAGGGGCGCCGTGGGACCCAGTACTTC.